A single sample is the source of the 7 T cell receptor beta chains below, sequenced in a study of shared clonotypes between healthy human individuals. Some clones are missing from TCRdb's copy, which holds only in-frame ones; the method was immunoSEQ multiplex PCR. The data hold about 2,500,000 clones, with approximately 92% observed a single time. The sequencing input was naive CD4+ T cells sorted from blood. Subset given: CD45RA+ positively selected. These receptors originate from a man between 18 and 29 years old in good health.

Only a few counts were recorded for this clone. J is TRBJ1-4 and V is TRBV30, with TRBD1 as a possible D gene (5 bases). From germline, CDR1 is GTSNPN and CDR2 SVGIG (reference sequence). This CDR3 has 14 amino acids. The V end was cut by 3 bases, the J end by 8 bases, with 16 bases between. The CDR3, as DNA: TGTGCCTGGAGCGCCACAAGAAAGGGGGAAAAACTGTTTTTT. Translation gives CAWSATRKGEKLFF.

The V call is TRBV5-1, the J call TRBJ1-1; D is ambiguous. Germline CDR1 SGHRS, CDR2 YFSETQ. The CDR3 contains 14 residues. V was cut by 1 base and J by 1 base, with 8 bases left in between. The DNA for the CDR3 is TGCGCCAGCAGCTTGAGGGCAGCGAACACTGAAGCTTTCTTT. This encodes CASSLRAANTEAFF. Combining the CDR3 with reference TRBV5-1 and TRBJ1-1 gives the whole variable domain KAGVTQTPRYLIKTRGQQVTLSCSPISGHRSVSWYQQTPGQGLQFLFEYFSETQRNKGNFPGRFSGRQFSNSRSEMNVSTLELGDSALYLCASSLRAANTEAFFGQGTRLTVV.

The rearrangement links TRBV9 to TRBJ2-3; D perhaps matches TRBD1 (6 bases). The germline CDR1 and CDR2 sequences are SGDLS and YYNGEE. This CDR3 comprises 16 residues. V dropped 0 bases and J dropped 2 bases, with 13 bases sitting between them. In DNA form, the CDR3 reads TGTGCCAGCAGCGTAGGACAGGCGGACTTCACAGATACGCAGTATTTT. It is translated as CASSVGQADFTDTQYF. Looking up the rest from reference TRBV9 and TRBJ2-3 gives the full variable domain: DSGVTQTPKHLITATGQRVTLRCSPRSGDLSVYWYQQSLDQGLQFLIQYYNGEERAKGNILERFSAQQFPDLHSELNLSSLELGDSALYFCASSVGQADFTDTQYFGPGTRLTVL.

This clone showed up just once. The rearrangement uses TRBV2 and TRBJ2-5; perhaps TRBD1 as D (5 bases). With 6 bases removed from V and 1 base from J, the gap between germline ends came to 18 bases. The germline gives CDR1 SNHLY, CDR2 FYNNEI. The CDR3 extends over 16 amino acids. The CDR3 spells CASREQDRSLQETQYF. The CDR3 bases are TGTGCCAGCAGGGAACAGGATCGGTCCCTCCAAGAGACCCAGTACTTC.

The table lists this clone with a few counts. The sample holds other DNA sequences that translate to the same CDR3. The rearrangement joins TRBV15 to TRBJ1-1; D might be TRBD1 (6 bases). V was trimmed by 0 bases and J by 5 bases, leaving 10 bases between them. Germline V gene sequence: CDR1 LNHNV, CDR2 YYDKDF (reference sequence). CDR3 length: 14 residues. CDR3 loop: CATSREQGGTEAFF. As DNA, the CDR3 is TGTGCCACCAGCAGAGAACAGGGCGGAACTGAAGCTTTCTTT. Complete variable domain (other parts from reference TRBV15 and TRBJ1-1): DAMVIQNPRYQVTQFGKPVTLSCSQTLNHNVMYWYQQKSSQAPKLLFHYYDKDFNNEADTPDNFQSRRPNTSFCFLDIRSPGLGDTAMYLCATSREQGGTEAFFGQGTRLTVV.

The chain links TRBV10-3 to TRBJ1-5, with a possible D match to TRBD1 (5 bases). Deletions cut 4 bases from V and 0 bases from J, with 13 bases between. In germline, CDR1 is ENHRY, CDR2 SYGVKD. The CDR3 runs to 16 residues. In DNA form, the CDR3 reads TGTGCCATCAGTGCAGGGTTTACCAATAGCAATCAGCCCCAGCATTTT. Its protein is CAISAGFTNSNQPQHF.

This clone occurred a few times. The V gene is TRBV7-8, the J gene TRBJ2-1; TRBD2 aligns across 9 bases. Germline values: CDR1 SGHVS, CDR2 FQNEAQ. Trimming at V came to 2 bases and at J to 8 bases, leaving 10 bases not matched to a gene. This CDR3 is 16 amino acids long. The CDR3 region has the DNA TGTGCCAGCAGCTTAATCCTAGCGGGAAACGCCTATGAGCAGTTCTTC. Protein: CASSLILAGNAYEQFF.